A selection of T cell receptor beta chains follows, all from one sample in a study of blood T cell repertoires in COVID-19. Profiling relied on immunoSEQ multiplex PCR, and the TCRdb table lists in-frame clones only, not all of them. The sample contains fewer than 70,000 clones, 65% to 85% of which appear only once. Sequencing was performed on peripheral blood. These receptors were collected from a man in his sixties with acute or convalescent COVID-19. CDR3s include the opening cysteine and the closing phenylalanine or tryptophan. The D gene is left open where the match is weak. Clone size is not always given. Where it is, it says once, few, many or a class for expanded clones.

CDR3	DNA	size	D	V	J
CAWSADRGQAGSFF	TGTGCCTGGAGTGCTGACAGGGGGCAAGCGGGTTCTTTCTTT	.	TRBD1	TRBV30	TRBJ1-1
CASSSQGSEETQYF	TGCGCCAGCAGCTCGCAGGGGAGTGAAGAGACCCAGTACTTC	.	.	TRBV5-1	TRBJ2-5
CASSLGLAANEQFF	TGTGCCAGCAGCCTGGGACTAGCGGCTAATGAGCAGTTCTTC	.	TRBD2	TRBV7-9	TRBJ2-1
CSVGPGRWGYNEQFF	TGCAGCGTCGGCCCGGGGAGGTGGGGGTACAATGAGCAGTTCTTC	.	.	TRBV29-1	TRBJ2-1
CASSQGTDNYGYTF	TGCGCCAGCAGCCAAGGTACAGATAACTATGGCTACACCTTC	.	.	TRBV4-1	TRBJ1-2
CASSYIQRSADYGYTF	TGTGCCAGCAGTTATATTCAACGTAGCGCCGACTATGGCTACACCTTC	.	.	TRBV6-2/TRBV6-3	TRBJ1-2
CSASSQGVYEQYF	TGCAGTGCTAGTTCACAGGGGGTATACGAGCAGTACTTC	.	TRBD1	TRBV20-1	TRBJ2-7
CASRLTSGGETQYF	TGTGCCAGCAGGCTAACTAGCGGGGGGGAGACCCAGTACTTC	.	TRBD2	TRBV6-5	TRBJ2-5
CATIRAGGDPNEQFF	TGTGCCACCATCCGAGCGGGGGGGGATCCTAATGAGCAGTTCTTC	.	TRBD2	TRBV15	TRBJ2-1
CASSRGLSYTDTQYF	TGTGCCAGCAGCCGCGGACTCTCCTACACAGATACGCAGTATTTT	few	.	TRBV7-2	TRBJ2-3
CATSEAGGQNIQYF	TGTGCCACCAGTGAAGCGGGGGGACAAAACATTCAGTACTTC	few	TRBD2	TRBV24-1	TRBJ2-4
CASSRQGASEKLFF	TGTGCCAGCAGCCGACAGGGGGCAAGCGAAAAACTGTTTTTT	.	TRBD1	TRBV6-5	TRBJ1-4
CSVWTAAYEQYF	TGCAGCGTTTGGACAGCCGCCTACGAGCAGTACTTC	once	.	TRBV29-1	TRBJ2-7
CASSLRRDRALEQYF	TGTGCCAGCAGCTTAAGGAGGGACAGGGCACTCGAGCAGTACTTC	few	TRBD1	TRBV7-2	TRBJ2-7
CASTPWRADGYTF	TGTGCCAGCACCCCGTGGAGGGCTGATGGCTACACCTTC	.	.	TRBV21-1	TRBJ1-2
CATSATGQFYGYTF	TGTGCCACCAGTGCCACGGGACAGTTCTATGGCTACACCTTC	.	TRBD1	TRBV24-1	TRBJ1-2
CASSLIAGNHEQFF	TGTGCCAGCAGCTTAATCGCAGGGAACCATGAGCAGTTCTTC	.	.	TRBV7-3	TRBJ2-1
CASSGGGQPQHF	TGTGCCAGCAGTGGAGGCGGCCAGCCCCAGCATTTT	.	.	TRBV12-3/TRBV12-4	TRBJ1-5
CASSEIGTQYF	TGTGCCAGCAGTGAGATCGGGACCCAGTACTTC	.	.	TRBV6-4	TRBJ2-5
CASNPGGMNSPLHF	TGTGCCAGCAACCCGGGGGGCATGAATTCACCCCTCCACTTT	.	.	TRBV2	TRBJ1-6
CASSWSPQSSTEAFF	TGCGCCAGCAGCTGGTCCCCACAGAGTAGCACTGAAGCTTTCTTT	.	.	TRBV5-1	TRBJ1-1
CASSRQSSGNTIYF	TGTGCCAGCAGCCGACAGAGCTCTGGAAACACCATATATTTT	.	.	TRBV7-9	TRBJ1-3
CASRGTGYGYTF	TGTGCCAGCAGAGGGACAGGCTATGGCTACACCTTC	once	TRBD1	TRBV7-9	TRBJ1-2
CASSQDSMGGQAFF	TGTGCCAGCAGCCAAGATAGTATGGGGGGGCAGGCTTTCTTT	.	.	TRBV14	TRBJ1-1
CASSRGTGWGGELFF	TGTGCCAGCAGCCGCGGGACAGGGTGGGGCGGGGAGCTGTTTTTT	.	TRBD1	TRBV7-7	TRBJ2-2
CASSRTSNSEQYF	TGTGCCAGTAGTAGAACGTCCAACTCCGAGCAGTACTTC	.	.	TRBV19	TRBJ2-7